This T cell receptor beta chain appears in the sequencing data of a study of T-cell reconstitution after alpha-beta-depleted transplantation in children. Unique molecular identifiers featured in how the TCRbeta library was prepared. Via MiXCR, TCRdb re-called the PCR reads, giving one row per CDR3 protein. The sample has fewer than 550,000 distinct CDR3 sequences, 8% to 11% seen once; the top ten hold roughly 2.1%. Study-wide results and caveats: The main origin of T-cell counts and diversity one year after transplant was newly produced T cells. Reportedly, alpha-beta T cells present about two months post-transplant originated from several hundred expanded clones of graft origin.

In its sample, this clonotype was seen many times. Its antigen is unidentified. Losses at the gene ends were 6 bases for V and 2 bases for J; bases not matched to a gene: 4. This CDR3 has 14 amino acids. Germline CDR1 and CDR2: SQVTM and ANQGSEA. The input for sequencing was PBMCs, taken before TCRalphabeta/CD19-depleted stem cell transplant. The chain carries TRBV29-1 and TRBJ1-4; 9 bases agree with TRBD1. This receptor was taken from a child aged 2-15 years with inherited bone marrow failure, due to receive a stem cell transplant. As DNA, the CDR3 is TGCAGCGTCCCCGGACAGGGGACTAATGAAAAACTGTTTTTT. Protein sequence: CSVPGQGTNEKLFF.